Each of the 16 T cell receptor beta chains below was sequenced from the same sample in a study of cytomegalovirus exposure and HLA in healthy donors. PCR was performed using 60 Vbeta and 13 Jbeta primers. The protocol was immunoSEQ multiplex PCR, while the TCRdb copy is restricted to in-frame clones and leaves out a portion. The repertoire holds around 200,000 clones, with approximately 81% as singletons. The sequencing sample was made of PBMCs. These receptors were collected from a woman aged 45 to 65 in good health and CMV-seronegative.

The chain uses TRBV28 and TRBJ1-1; TRBD1 aligns across 7 bases. Germline V gene lookup returns CDR1 MDHEN and CDR2 SYDVKM. The CDR3 covers 15 residues. V lost 6 bases, J lost 0 bases, and 7 bases stayed unmatched. CDR3 protein: CASRRRGTVNTEAFF. The CDR3 region has the DNA TGTGCCAGCAGGAGAAGAGGGACAGTGAACACTGAAGCTTTCTTT.

CDR3 sequence: CSVGLGLDQPQHF. CDR3 sequence (DNA): TGCAGCGTTGGGTTGGGGCTAGATCAGCCCCAGCATTTT. J is TRBJ1-5 and V is TRBV29-1, with a tentative D call TRBD1 (5 bases). The V and J ends lost 4 bases and 5 bases respectively, with 12 bases between them. The CDR3 has 13 amino acids. Per the germline V gene, CDR1 is SQVTM and CDR2 is ANQGSEA. The full variable domain, in which reference TRBV29-1 and TRBJ1-5 provide the parts outside the CDR3, is SAVISQKPSRDICQRGTSLTIQCQVDSQVTMMFWYRQQPGQSLTLIATANQGSEATYESGFVIDKFPISRPNLTFSTLTVSNMSPEDSSIYLCSVGLGLDQPQHFGDGTRLSIL.

The rearrangement joins TRBV7-9 to TRBJ1-1; D not certain. Germline V gene data show CDR1 as SEHNR and CDR2 as FQNEAQ (reference sequence). Trimming pared 0 bases from V and 2 bases from J, leaving 4 bases between. This CDR3 comprises 13 residues. The CDR3 sequence: CASSLAANTEAFF. The CDR3 nucleotides read TGTGCCAGCAGCTTAGCGGCAAACACTGAAGCTTTCTTT.

The rearrangement links TRBV5-1 to TRBJ1-1; D gene uncertain. V was clipped by 0 bases and J by 0 bases, with 9 bases between them. Germline assignment: CDR1 SGHRS and CDR2 YFSETQ. The CDR3 loop spans 15 amino acids. CDR3 region: CASSLDRGMNTEAFF. In DNA form, the CDR3 reads TGCGCCAGCAGCTTGGATCGAGGGATGAACACTGAAGCTTTCTTT.

This chain links TRBV2 with TRBJ1-5; TRBD1 agrees at 7 bases. Germline V CDR1 and CDR2: SNHLY, FYNNEI. With V trimmed by 6 bases and J by 4 bases, 0 bases remained unmatched. The CDR3 loop spans 12 amino acids. CDR3 loop: CASRGQNQPQHF. The CDR3 DNA is TGTGCCAGCAGGGGACAGAATCAGCCCCAGCATTTT.

This chain links TRBV9 with TRBJ1-6; D is perhaps TRBD1 (6 bases). CDR1 is SGDLS and CDR2 is YYNGEE in the germline V gene. The CDR3 is made up of 15 amino acids. V lost 0 bases and J lost 10, with 14 bases in between. The CDR3 DNA is TGTGCCAGCAGCGTAGGTACAGGGATCGAATCACCCCTCCACTTT. This translates into CASSVGTGIESPLHF.

This rearrangement joins TRBV28 to TRBJ2-3, with TRBD2 as a possible D gene (7 bases). Trimming cost V 2 bases and J 5 bases, with 14 bases left between them. Looked up from germline, CDR1 is MDHEN and CDR2 is SYDVKM. CDR3 size: 15 residues. The CDR3 loop reads CASSLAGATVDTQYF. CDR3 sequence (DNA): TGTGCCAGCAGTTTAGCGGGGGCGACGGTAGATACGCAGTATTTT.

V usage is TRBV28 and J usage is TRBJ2-1, with 7 bases fitting TRBD1. CDR1 and CDR2 from the germline V gene are MDHEN and SYDVKM. The CDR3 contains 15 residues. Losses at the gene ends were 2 bases for V and 10 bases for J; bases not matched to a gene: 11. CDR3 in DNA: TGTGCCAGCAGTTTAGGGGGACAGCTACTAAGAGAGCAGTTCTTC. Amino acid sequence: CASSLGGQLLREQFF.

J is TRBJ2-7 and V is TRBV7-2, with a possible D match to TRBD1 (6 bases). Germline lookup yields CDR1 SGHTA and CDR2 FQGNSA. V shed 1 base and J shed 10 bases, with 8 bases lying between them. The CDR3 is 11 residues long. Here the CDR3 DNA reads TGTGCCAGCAGCTTAGGAGGGGGACAGTACTTC. Its protein is CASSLGGGQYF.

This clone was seen only a few times. The chain recombines TRBV27 with TRBJ2-3; 8 bases line up with TRBD2. Germline lookup yields CDR1 MNHEY and CDR2 SMNVEV (reference sequence). Trimming took 4 bases from V and 12 from J; bases not matched to a gene: 9. The CDR3 consists of 13 residues. Written as DNA, the CDR3 is TGTGCCAGCAGTTCGGGGACTAGTGGGGTTCAGTATTTT. Its protein product is CASSSGTSGVQYF.

J is TRBJ1-2 and V is TRBV27; weak D call: TRBD1 (6 bases). Per the germline V gene, CDR1 is MNHEY and CDR2 is SMNVEV (reference sequence). The CDR3 has 16 amino acids. V was cut by 3 bases and J by 5 bases, with 19 bases left in between. The DNA of the CDR3 is TGTGCCAGCAGTTTCGGGACACCACCCCTATATTATGGCTACACCTTC. Protein: CASSFGTPPLYYGYTF.

V is TRBV28 and J is TRBJ2-7; 9 bases line up with TRBD1. Trimming removed 5 bases from V and 3 bases from J; junction bases left unmatched: 2. The CDR3 totals 13 residues. In germline, CDR1 is MDHEN, CDR2 SYDVKM. This CDR3 is CASSQGQGYEQYF. CDR3 DNA sequence: TGTGCCAGCAGTCAGGGACAGGGCTACGAGCAGTACTTC.

The rearrangement uses TRBV19 and TRBJ2-7; 8 nucleotides match TRBD1. This CDR3 comprises 13 residues. The J segment lost 7 bases and the V segment lost 2 bases, leaving 4 bases of the junction unmatched. The germline V gene has CDR1 LNHDA and CDR2 SQIVND (reference sequence). The CDR3 DNA follows: TGTGCCAGTAGTATACAGGGGGCATGGGAGCAGTACTTC. Its translation: CASSIQGAWEQYF.

The J gene is TRBJ1-1, the V gene TRBV5-6, with D tentatively TRBD1 (5 bases). Germline CDR1 SGHDT, CDR2 YYEEEE. V was clipped by 3 bases and J by 4 bases, with 13 bases between them. The CDR3 extends over 14 amino acids. This chain's CDR3 is CASSWGGPGTEAFF. The CDR3 coding sequence is TGTGCCAGCAGCTGGGGGGGTCCAGGCACTGAAGCTTTCTTT. Using reference TRBV5-6 and TRBJ1-1 for the parts outside the CDR3, the full variable domain is DAGVTQSPTHLIKTRGQQVTLRCSPKSGHDTVSWYQQALGQGPQFIFQYYEEEERQRGNFPDRFSGHQFPNYSSELNVNALLLGDSALYLCASSWGGPGTEAFFGQGTRLTVV.

The chain employs TRBV30 and TRBJ1-1, with TRBD1 matching over 9 bases. The CDR3 sequence is 14 residues long. From germline, CDR1 is GTSNPN and CDR2 SVGIG (reference sequence). V lost 2 bases, J lost 4 bases, and 5 bases stayed unmatched. The CDR3 here is CAWSPQQGATEAFF. The CDR3 DNA sequence: TGTGCCTGGAGTCCCCAACAGGGGGCCACTGAAGCTTTCTTT.

This clone was observed a few times. CDR3 in DNA: TGTGCCAGCAGTTACTCGATAGCAGGGTCTGAAAAACTGTTTTTT. Residues: CASSYSIAGSEKLFF. The chain has TRBV6-5 and TRBJ1-4; D perhaps matches TRBD1 (5 bases). Trimming pared 0 bases from V and 7 bases from J, leaving 12 bases between. From germline, CDR1 is MNHEY and CDR2 SVGAGI. The CDR3 loop spans 15 amino acids.